This T cell receptor beta chain was recovered during a study of blood T cell repertoires in COVID-19 (dated by TCRdb to about 2020). Regarding the complete study: Samples covering the acute and convalescent phases of COVID-19 were provided by collaborators in the United States, Italy and Spain. The material from the prospective study consisted of cDNA or gDNA derived from T cells, B-cell-depleted T cells, or PBMCs. Subjects who had been exposed to COVID-19, were actively infected with it, or had recovered from it provided the deeply sampled blood TCRbeta repertoires that made up the dataset. The repertoires were released in a freely available public database intended as a resource for research on the immune response to SARS-CoV-2. The samples were drawn from the first 160 participants of the ongoing ImmuneRACE study and from about 1,200 subjects provided by 6 global collaborators. Nearly every sample came with metadata listing a de-identified subject ID, COVID-19 status, age in years and sex. HLA class I and class II types, where available, came from metadata supplied by the sample provider rather than from assay-based typing. Results and caveats for the whole study, not just this receptor: The amount of clinical and demographic metadata varied by source and participant and was provided uncurated.

Each collaborating institution followed its own protocols to collect whole blood in K2EDTA tubes. Collaborator samples were shipped for TCRbeta analysis as frozen whole blood, isolated PBMCs, or DNA extracted from either sample type. The immunoSEQ Assay, a bias-controlled multiplex PCR, was used to amplify TCRbeta CDR3 regions from genomic DNA. The authors processed their data as follows. Nucleated cell counts per sample were estimated from amplification of reference gene primers within the assay. Sequence reads were collapsed and filtered to measure the absolute abundance of every unique TCRbeta CDR3 rearrangement. For each sample, productive Simpson clonality was calculated as the square root of Simpson's diversity index over productive rearrangements. The table comes from immuneACCESS by way of TCRdb, which keeps in-frame sequences with V and J called. Part of the clones is missing from these tables; in studies checked, under half for an unresolved V gene and the rest for unknown reasons. Clone size and the V and J calls come from that table; the DNA yielded D and trimming. The table for this sample lists 75,000 to 95,000 clones; 72% of them were counted only once. Around 23% of the sample lies in the top ten.

From the cysteine up to the phenylalanine, the CDR3 has a length of 16 residues. Only the CDR3 region is kept as DNA, spanning 48 bases read in frame from base 1. As encoded in the germline V gene, CDR1 is SGHRS while CDR2 is YFSETQ. From V the trimming removes 0 bases and from J it removes 2 bases, while the gene matches leave 4 bases of the junction unaccounted for. A word on this clone: The antigen this receptor binds is unknown. No quality values exist for individual bases; no much larger clone is one base distant.

The clonotype comes from a woman aged 55-69 years in a cohort sampled during active or convalescent COVID-19. The material sequenced was peripheral blood. Here the chain combines TRBV5-1 and TRBJ2-1, with TRBD1 matching 8 junction bases. Here the CDR3 is given as CASSLEGTGAYNEQFF. The nucleotide sequence is TGCGCCAGCAGCTTGGAAGGGACAGGAGCCTACAATGAGCAGTTCTTC.